This entry describes one TCR beta chain. Its target antigen remains unknown. Per-nucleotide qualities are absent, and no much larger clonotype sits a single base away. The record originates from a study of cytomegalovirus exposure and HLA in healthy donors (dated by TCRdb to about 2017). In the study overall: According to an earlier analysis of 587 of the donors, some 180 million T cells yielded over 100 million unique TCR beta sequences and about 280 Gb of sequence data. Roughly 300 gigabases of sequencing data and around 87 million unique TCR sequences were included in an early release covering about 700 HLA-typed donors. The genetic ancestry cluster associated with self-reported Caucasian donors included 80% to 90% of the approximately 430 genotyped donors. The study was designed to test whether signatures of past pathogen exposure could be identified by cataloging public T cell receptors. Using immunosequencing, the study profiled T cell repertoires from fewer than 700 subjects and related those repertoires to cytomegalovirus serostatus. In addition to the first cohort of 650 to 750 subjects, a separate validation cohort of 130 or so different subjects was used. High-throughput TCR immunosequencing, statistical association of individual TCRs with disease status, and machine learning were combined to predict cytomegalovirus infection status. A later analysis re-analyzed previously published TCR beta repertoires from roughly 690 donors and added high-resolution HLA genotyping to study TCR occurrence patterns. Rather than drawing on any new phenotypic data, the later analysis identified candidate immune exposures from TCR beta sequences and the way those sequences occurred across donors. To decide whether each TCR beta V gene segment behaved as functional or pseudogenic, an earlier analysis of fewer than 750 of the donors relied on high-throughput TCR beta sequencing. Donor age, sex, ethnicity and CMV serostatus were compiled together with the repertoire data. A later genetic analysis took genome-wide SNP genotypes for about 65% of the roughly 670 donors and used that subset as a discovery cohort. Every repertoire in the discovery cohort had been generated on one and the same sequencing platform. Both class I and class II loci were covered by HLA typing, at four-digit resolution. Typing coverage varied by locus: roughly 620-640 donors for A, B, C, DRB1 and DQB1; approximately 520 for DQA1; approximately 610 for DPA1; around 450 for DPB1. Roughly 5 DR-DQ haplotypes were handled as single units for association and clustering, since linkage in the cohort was strong. Among 398 genotyped donors of the cohort, an average of approximately 230,000 unique TCR beta nucleotide sequences were sequenced per donor, 15% to 20% of them non-productive.

The library was made by the immunoSEQ multiplex PCR assay. For the multiplex PCR, a mixture combining 60 forward primers for TCR Vbeta segments and 13 reverse primers for TCR Jbeta segments was used. A multiplex PCR assay on genomic DNA amplified the CDR3 region of rearranged TCR beta genes. The amplified TCR beta libraries were sequenced on the Illumina HiSeq System as 87-base-pair reads. The source study handled its data this way. A later analysis tallied tens of millions of unique TCR beta chains across the 666 repertoires, and 10 million to 11 million of those chains were shared by two or more donors. Raw reads were error-corrected and collapsed into unique sequences with a nearest-neighbor algorithm that merged closely related sequences to remove PCR and sequencing errors. V, D and J gene segments were assigned by aligning CDR3 sequences to IMGT reference sequences. For a sequence to be retained, a match of at least six nucleotides to both a V gene segment and a J gene segment was required. A rearrangement was called productive if the CDR3 had no stop codons and remained in frame with V and J, and every other rearrangement was called non-productive. CDR3 was defined by IMGT convention, running from the second conserved V-encoded cysteine to the conserved J-encoded phenylalanine. The earlier analysis of approximately 590 of the donors excluded any sequence lacking an unambiguous match to a single V gene segment. An earlier analysis of around 600 of the donors classified V segments as functional when productive rearrangements were above 56.7% and as segregating when the standard deviation between donors was above 5%. A statistical classification framework was built to diagnose cytomegalovirus status from the catalog of TCR beta chain sequences. In a later analysis, V and J genes were assigned by comparing TCR nucleotide sequences against IMGT/GENE-DB human TR gene sequences. Using the TCRdist pipeline, a later analysis assigned CDR3 sequences along with most-parsimonious VDJ recombination scenarios. In a later analysis, each TCR beta chain was defined by its CDR3 amino acid sequence together with its V-gene family, and reads lacking a unique V-gene family were excluded. In a later analysis, several hundred highly shared, low-generation-probability nucleotide sequences were removed to address suspected cross-contamination and a sequencing artifact. In a later analysis, a clonal expansion index for each public chain was calculated from normalized within-repertoire ranks of inferred template counts. In a later analysis, generation probabilities were computed with a VDJ recombination model fitted to out-of-frame rearrangements, and the resulting probabilities were checked against IGoR. In a later analysis, TCR-TCR, TCR-HLA and TCR-CMV co-occurrence was scored with hypergeometric tests, and a repertoire-size bias correction was applied to TCR pairs. To estimate false discovery rates, a later analysis permuted the HLA or CMV assignments 20 times. In a later analysis, co-occurring TCRs were grouped using DBSCAN, with TCRdist sequence similarity added in when clustering inside HLA-allele-positive subsets. For co-occurrence clustering, repertoires with fewer than 30,000 or more than 120,000 public chains were excluded, along with a handful of repertoires with anomalous nucleotide sharing. TCRdb retrieved this table from immuneACCESS and kept in-frame rearrangements only. Not all clones are present; in checked studies, unresolved V genes account for under half, and no reason is known for the remainder. The V and J calls and clone size come from that table; D and trimming were worked out from the DNA. The sample table holds roughly 180,000 clones, of which roughly 80% were seen once. 6.5% to 8.5% of the sample is taken by the ten largest.

The germline V gene yields SGHDN for CDR1 and FVKESK for CDR2. The V end loses 4 bases and the J end loses 4 bases, and a stretch of 13 bases separates them. Spanning cysteine to phenylalanine, the CDR3 consists of 14 amino acids. Only CDR3 DNA is held: 42 bases, read in frame from base 1. In total, more than 500 healthy bone marrow donors made up the cohort. At the time of sampling, all cohort members were nominally healthy, though unrecorded immune exposures were likely present. The donor was CMV seropositive and belonged to the group of 250 to 300 seropositive cohort members. A peripheral blood sample was collected from each donor, and TCR beta sequencing was performed on peripheral blood mononuclear cells. Genomic DNA extraction from the blood cell samples was performed with the Qiagen DNeasy Blood Extraction Kit. Study-level results and caveats: In a later analysis, TCR association rates were found to vary across HLA loci, with the most associated TCRs seen for DRB1 alleles and the fewest for HLA-C alleles. Correlated functional status among segregating V segments might reflect linkage disequilibrium, but an unknown experimental factor could not be ruled out. A few of the identified cytomegalovirus-associated TCR beta chains were confirmed in vitro to be specific for cytomegalovirus antigens. When HLA alleles, especially DR and DQ, strongly co-occurred, attributing TCR associations to individual alleles was difficult. Presence/absence analyses assumed roughly uniform sequencing depth across donors, an assumption that may not hold. The authors suggested that the approach could potentially be generalized to other disease states and immunological phenotypes. In this cohort, only TCR beta chains were sequenced, and detectable features were limited by the absence of alpha or paired-chain data. In a later genetic analysis, fewer N-insertions in productive TCRs were reported among donors in an Asian-associated ancestry cluster than the 666-donor mean. Most TCR sequences were observed very rarely across donors, whereas some public TCRs were present in many individuals. A later analysis found that HLA-associated TCR beta chains were more clonally expanded and had lower generation probabilities than equally common non-associated chains. A later analysis associated about 16,000 TCR beta sequences with specific HLA alleles at a false discovery rate of 0.05. A cluster of highly shared sequence variants was judged likely to represent a technical artifact of the sequencing pipeline. In both the original and validation cohorts, the classifier was reported to diagnose cytomegalovirus status with high specificity and sensitivity. The study listed around 160 TCR beta chains as associated with cytomegalovirus. A further reported finding was that TCR beta sequences accurately predicted the HLA-A and HLA-B alleles for most subjects in the first cohort. In a later analysis, several top co-occurrence clusters were reported to appear linked to parvovirus B19, influenza, CMV and Epstein-Barr virus. Because counts were too low, about 18 rarely observed V segments, including chromosome 9 orphons, were left out of the earlier analysis of several hundred of the donors. Because HLA typing was missing for some donors at each locus, association tests included only the typed subset. In an earlier analysis of 587 of the donors, most TCR beta V segments appeared in productive rearrangements about 90% or about 30% of the time, broadly matching IMGT annotations. According to a later analysis, most CMV-associated TCR beta chains appeared to be HLA-restricted, and the HLA associations seemed to be driven largely by CMV exposure. In a later genetic analysis, a missense DCLRE1C variant was associated with V-gene and J-gene trimming of TCR beta chains, and the association was replicated in an independent cohort. Some IMGT-functional V segments, including TRBV6-2 and TRBV6-3, could not be told apart with the 87-base-pair reads, so those segments were excluded. CMV serostatus was the only immune exposure information available for the cohort.

This TCR derives from a man younger than 45 in good health and CMV-seropositive. The rearranged segments are TRBV14 and TRBJ1-1; the D gene is possibly TRBD1, with 5 bases matching. Material: PBMCs. In nucleotides, the sequence is TGTGCCAGCAGCCGAACGGGACTCGCCACTGAAGCTTTCTTT. Its translation reads: CASSRTGLATEAFF. The reference TRBV14 and TRBJ1-1 proteins fill in what lies around the CDR3, so the full variable domain reads EAGVTQFPSHSVIEKGQTVTLRCDPISGHDNLYWYRRVMGKEIKFLLHFVKESKQDESGMPNNRFLAERTGGTYSTLKVQPAELEDSGVYFCASSRTGLATEAFFGQGTRLTVV.